Listed here is a single T cell receptor beta chain. This clone occurred a few times. Which antigen it targets is not known. No much larger clonotype is one base removed from it; base qualities were not supplied. The data are from a study of blood T cell repertoires in COVID-19 (TCRdb year 2020). Some background on the complete study: Samples covering the acute and convalescent phases of COVID-19 were provided by collaborators in the United States, Italy and Spain. The material from the prospective study consisted of cDNA or gDNA derived from T cells, B-cell-depleted T cells, or PBMCs. The dataset comprised deeply sampled blood TCRbeta repertoires from subjects exposed to, actively infected with, or recovered from COVID-19. Samples came from the ongoing ImmuneRACE study (first 160 participants) plus 1,254 subjects from 6 global collaborators. Nearly every sample came with metadata listing a de-identified subject ID, COVID-19 status, age in years and sex. Where HLA class I and class II types were available, the types were taken from metadata supplied by the sample provider, not from assay-based typing. The repertoires were released in a freely available public database intended as a resource for research on the immune response to SARS-CoV-2. What the study reported, not specific to this receptor: The amount of clinical and demographic metadata varied by source and participant and was provided uncurated.

TCRbeta CDR3 regions were amplified from genomic DNA using the immunoSEQ Assay, a bias-controlled multiplex PCR. As for how the authors treated the data: Within the assay, amplification of reference gene primers was used to estimate how many nucleated cells each sample contained. Sequence reads were collapsed and filtered to measure the absolute abundance of every unique TCRbeta CDR3 rearrangement. For each sample, productive Simpson clonality was calculated as the square root of Simpson's diversity index over productive rearrangements. What TCRdb holds here is the immuneACCESS table cut down to in-frame rearrangements. Part of the clones is not present; checked against another copy, under half of the missing clones reflect an unresolved V gene, and the others are unexplained. From that table come the V and J calls and clone size; the DNA was used to work out D and trimming. The sample records fewer than 350,000 clones, approximately 92% of which are singletons. The ten top clones hold about 7% of the sample.

Relative to germline, V is missing 8 bases and J is missing 1 base, with 16 bases of the junction outside any gene match. CDR1 and CDR2 are drawn from the germline V gene: SGHTA, FQGTGA. The CDR3 starts with the cysteine, ends with the phenylalanine, and has 17 residues. Only the CDR3 portion is preserved as DNA: 51 bases, with reading frame beginning at the first base. One collaborating source in Seattle enrolled patients during active infection and followed them longitudinally through the course of disease. Whole blood was collected in K2EDTA tubes by collaborating institutions according to the institutions' own protocols. For TCRbeta analysis, collaborator samples were shipped as frozen whole blood, as isolated PBMCs, or as DNA extracted from either sample type.

Recombination joined TRBV7-3 with TRBJ1-1; the central 7 bases match TRBD1. Sequencing used peripheral blood. The receptor was derived from a woman younger than 45 with COVID-19, enrolled during active disease. The CDR3 region reads CASSSVDRDGANTEAFF. The DNA sequence is as follows: TGTGCCAGCTCCTCCGTCGACAGGGACGGCGCGAACACTGAAGCTTTCTTT.